A selection of T cell receptor beta chains follows, all from one sample in a study of blood T cell repertoires in COVID-19. Profiling relied on immunoSEQ multiplex PCR, and the TCRdb table lists in-frame clones only, not all of them. Of about 83,000 clones in the sample, roughly 80% were seen once. The material sequenced was peripheral blood. The receptors here all came from a woman older than 75 with acute or convalescent COVID-19. CDR3s include the opening cysteine and the closing phenylalanine or tryptophan. The D gene is left open where the match is weak. Not every row has a clone size; where given, it reads once, few, many or a size class.

D,V,size,J,DNA,CDR3
NA,TRBV19,NA,TRBJ2-5,TGTGCCAGTAGTATCACCTCCTTAGGGGTCCAAGAGACCCAGTACTTC,CASSITSLGVQETQYF
NA,TRBV11-2,NA,TRBJ1-2,TGTGCCAGCAGCTTAGATTCCGGCGGTAACTATGGCTACACCTTC,CASSLDSGGNYGYTF
NA,TRBV27,NA,TRBJ2-3,TGTGCCAGCACCTTGTGGGGGGTAGGCGGGGGCACAGATACGCAGTATTTT,CASTLWGVGGGTDTQYF
TRBD1,TRBV7-9,NA,TRBJ1-1,TGTGCCAGCAGCTCGACGGGACAGGTGGAGGGGAAAGCTTTCTTT,CASSSTGQVEGKAFF
TRBD2,TRBV28,NA,TRBJ2-5,TGTGCCAGCAACCCTAGCGGGGAGGAGACCCAGTACTTC,CASNPSGEETQYF
NA,TRBV4-1,NA,TRBJ1-5,TGCGCCAGCAGCCAAGATTTCACAGGGTATGGGCAGCCCCAGCATTTT,CASSQDFTGYGQPQHF
NA,TRBV14,NA,TRBJ2-3,TGTGCCAGCAGCCCCCCTGTTAGCGCGGGGAATGCAGATACGCAGTATTTT,CASSPPVSAGNADTQYF
TRBD1,TRBV25-1,NA,TRBJ1-4,TGTGCCAGCAGTCAAACGACAGGGAGCGGGGAAAAACTGTTTTTT,CASSQTTGSGEKLFF
TRBD1,TRBV3-1/TRBV3-2,NA,TRBJ1-2,TGTGCCAGCAGCAACCGACAGGGGTGGGTCTATGGCTACACCTTC,CASSNRQGWVYGYTF
NA,TRBV6-5,NA,TRBJ1-1,TGTGCCAGCAGTCTGGACAGTATGAACACTGAAGCTTTCTTT,CASSLDSMNTEAFF
NA,TRBV21-1,NA,TRBJ2-1,TGTGCCAGCAGCAAACCGGGACTACCCAATGAGCAGTTCTTC,CASSKPGLPNEQFF
NA,TRBV10-2,once,TRBJ1-2,TGCGCCAGCAGCGGGATCGGGAGTGGCTATGGCTACACCTTC,CASSGIGSGYGYTF
NA,TRBV12-3/TRBV12-4,NA,TRBJ2-5,TGTGCCAGCAGTTTAGCGGGGAGGAAGACCCAGTACTTC,CASSLAGRKTQYF
NA,TRBV6-4,few,TRBJ1-2,TGTGCCAGCAGCCCCGGGGGGGTGGCCTATGGCTACACCTTC,CASSPGGVAYGYTF
TRBD1,TRBV5-1,NA,TRBJ2-1,TGCGCCAGCAGCAATGACCCCGGGACAGGGTTTGGCCCCCCAAGCCTGTTCTTC,CASSNDPGTGFGPPSLFF
TRBD1,TRBV18,NA,TRBJ2-7,TGTGCCAGCTCACTCGCACCCCGAGACAGGGGTAACTACGAGCAGTACTTC,CASSLAPRDRGNYEQYF
TRBD1,TRBV7-6,NA,TRBJ1-3,TGTGCCAGCAGCTTGGCCACAGGGGCCGCTGGAAACACCATATATTTT,CASSLATGAAGNTIYF
NA,TRBV12-3/TRBV12-4,NA,TRBJ2-3,TGTGCCAGCAGCCGACAGGGCACAGATACGCAGTATTTT,CASSRQGTDTQYF
NA,TRBV7-3,NA,TRBJ2-5,TGTGCCAGCAGCCGAGCTAGAGGGGAGACCCAGTACTTC,CASSRARGETQYF
TRBD1,TRBV10-3,NA,TRBJ1-5,TGTGCCAGCAAACAGGGGGGCAATCAGCCCCAGCATTTT,CASKQGGNQPQHF
TRBD1,TRBV7-9,NA,TRBJ2-5,TGTGCCAGCAGTCCCGGGACAGGGGTTGAGACCCAGTACTTC,CASSPGTGVETQYF
NA,TRBV14,few,TRBJ2-7,TGTGCCAGCAGCCAAACATCTGAGCAGTACTTC,CASSQTSEQYF
NA,TRBV19,NA,TRBJ1-4,TGTGCCAGTAAGCGGGACAATGAAAAACTGTTTTTT,CASKRDNEKLFF
NA,TRBV28,NA,TRBJ1-2,TGTGCCAGCAGTTTCCCCCCCGCCGGGGGAGGCTACACCTTC,CASSFPPAGGGYTF
NA,TRBV3-1/TRBV3-2,NA,TRBJ1-1,TGTGCCAGCAGCCAAGGCCCGGGGAACACTGAAGCTTTCTTT,CASSQGPGNTEAFF
TRBD1,TRBV11-2,NA,TRBJ2-7,TGTGCCAGCAGCTTTTACACACAGGGGCTCTACGAGCAGTACTTC,CASSFYTQGLYEQYF
TRBD1,TRBV24-1,few,TRBJ1-2,TGTGCCACCAGTCTCAGGGGGGTGTATGGCTACACCTTC,CATSLRGVYGYTF
NA,TRBV10-1,NA,TRBJ1-1,TGCGCCAGCAGACAGGGTCAGAACACTGAAGCTTTCTTT,CASRQGQNTEAFF
NA,TRBV3-1/TRBV3-2,NA,TRBJ1-3,TGTGCCAGCAGCCAAGCCAGGGTAGGTACTGGAAACACCATATATTTT,CASSQARVGTGNTIYF
NA,TRBV6-6,NA,TRBJ1-2,TGTGCCAGCAGTTACTCATTAGCTAACTATGGCTACACCTTC,CASSYSLANYGYTF
TRBD1,TRBV7-2,many,TRBJ2-7,TGTGCCAGCAGCTTAGCGAGGGGGCAAGGATACGAGCAGTACTTC,CASSLARGQGYEQYF
NA,TRBV6-6,NA,TRBJ2-1,TGTGCCAGCAACCCCCAGGGAATCCGCTACAATGAGCAGTTCTTC,CASNPQGIRYNEQFF
TRBD2,TRBV4-3,NA,TRBJ2-1,TGCGCCAGCAGCCAAGATCGAACTAGCGGCGGTGAGCAGTTCTTC,CASSQDRTSGGEQFF
NA,TRBV9,NA,TRBJ2-5,TGTGCCAGCAGCGGGACTAATACGGGATCCATAGGGACCCAGTACTTC,CASSGTNTGSIGTQYF
TRBD1,TRBV3-1/TRBV3-2,few,TRBJ2-1,TGTGCCAGCCAATTAGGACAGGGGGCCCTCAATGAGCAGTTCTTC,CASQLGQGALNEQFF
TRBD1,TRBV6-4,NA,TRBJ1-5,TGTGCCAGCAGGGGCAGGGGGCGGGATAGCAATCAGCCCCAGCATTTT,CASRGRGRDSNQPQHF
NA,TRBV9,NA,TRBJ1-6,TGTGCCAGCAGCCGGACAGCCAATAATTCACCCCTCCACTTT,CASSRTANNSPLHF
NA,TRBV18,NA,TRBJ1-6,TGTGCCAGCTCAACAGACGCAACTAATTCACCCCTCCACTTT,CASSTDATNSPLHF
NA,TRBV3-1/TRBV3-2,NA,TRBJ1-1,TGTGCCAGCAGCCAGGGGCTCAACACTGAAGCTTTCTTT,CASSQGLNTEAFF
NA,TRBV12-5,NA,TRBJ1-1,TGTGCTAGTGGTTTGTCCCAGGGGACCACTGAAGCTTTCTTT,CASGLSQGTTEAFF